The 19 T cell receptor beta chains reported below all come from one sample, sequenced in a study of Tregs in tolerant kidney transplant recipients. TCRdb's copy holds only in-frame clones and misses some; the assay was immunoSEQ multiplex PCR. The repertoire holds some 110,000 clones, with approximately 90% as singletons. What was sequenced was CD4+ T cells from blood. The receptor source for this set is a human donor in good health.

The sample holds one count of this clone. This sequence joins TRBV27 and TRBJ2-7; 10 bases align to TRBD2. CDR1 and CDR2 from the germline V gene are MNHEY and SMNVEV (reference sequence). Trimming cost V 7 bases and J 7 bases; bases outside gene matches: 7. This CDR3 region has 13 residues. The CDR3 here is CASKLAGSGEQYF. The CDR3 DNA follows: TGTGCCAGCAAACTAGCGGGATCGGGGGAGCAGTACTTC.

The V gene is TRBV7-9, the J gene TRBJ1-2; D possibly corresponds to TRBD1 (6 bases). This CDR3 contains 14 residues. The V and J ends lost 1 base and 0 bases respectively, with 6 bases between them. Germline-derived CDR1 and CDR2 are SEHNR and FQNEAQ (reference sequence). CDR3 sequence (DNA): TGTGCCAGCAGCTTAGGGACAGCTAACTATGGCTACACCTTC. This codes for CASSLGTANYGYTF.

The chain couples TRBV29-1 to TRBJ1-1; D gene uncertain. This CDR3 contains 15 residues. Trimming stripped 0 bases from V and 0 bases from J, with 11 bases between. Germline lookup yields CDR1 SQVTM and CDR2 ANQGSEA. The CDR3 spells CSVEDGPRMNTEAFF. The CDR3, as DNA: TGCAGCGTTGAAGATGGTCCACGCATGAACACTGAAGCTTTCTTT. Filled out from reference TRBV29-1 and TRBJ1-1, the complete variable domain reads SAVISQKPSRDICQRGTSLTIQCQVDSQVTMMFWYRQQPGQSLTLIATANQGSEATYESGFVIDKFPISRPNLTFSTLTVSNMSPEDSSIYLCSVEDGPRMNTEAFFGQGTRLTVV.

This sequence joins TRBV30 and TRBJ1-2; D gene ambiguous. CDR1 is GTSNPN and CDR2 is SVGIG in the germline V gene (reference sequence). V gave up 7 bases and J gave up 8 bases, with 17 bases separating them. This CDR3 spans 12 amino acids. CDR3 protein: CASISGSTGYTF. CDR3 in DNA: TGTGCCTCCATTTCCGGATCAACCGGCTACACCTTC. The entire variable domain, with the rest obtained from reference TRBV30 and TRBJ1-2, is as follows: SQTIHQWPATLVQPVGSPLSLECTVEGTSNPNLYWYRQAAGRGLQLLFYSVGIGQISSEVPQNLSASRPQDRQFILSSKKLLLSDSGFYLCASISGSTGYTFGSGTRLTVV.

This clone was seen only a few times. Different DNA sequences within this sample yield the same CDR3. The rearrangement joins TRBV18 to TRBJ1-1, with unresolved D. The CDR3 sequence is 13 residues long. From germline, CDR1 is KGHSH and CDR2 LQKENI. Trimming shortened V by 3 bases and J by 2 bases, and 7 bases separated the two germline ends. The CDR3 bases are TGTGCCAGCTCACCCGACCTAAACACTGAAGCTTTCTTT. This translates into CASSPDLNTEAFF.

V is TRBV7-6 and J is TRBJ2-1; a possible D gene is TRBD2 (5 bases). Germline V gives CDR1 SGHVS, CDR2 FNYEAQ. The CDR3 is 15 amino acids. Deletions cut 5 bases from V and 0 bases from J, with 11 bases between. As DNA, the CDR3 is TGTGCCAGCAGCCGGGGAGCGGCCTCCTACAATGAGCAGTTCTTC. Translating gives CASSRGAASYNEQFF.

CDR3 amino acids: CASSQLQGAGEKLFF. The CDR3 nucleotides are TGTGCCAGCAGCCAATTACAGGGGGCTGGTGAAAAACTGTTTTTT. The V and J genes are TRBV14 and TRBJ1-4; TRBD1 aligns across 9 bases. CDR1 and CDR2 (germline): SGHDN, FVKESK. V lost 2 bases and J lost 7; bases outside the gene matches: 5. The CDR3 sequence is 15 residues long.

This sequence joins TRBV6-1 and TRBJ2-7; D unresolved. This CDR3 has 14 residues. Trimming pared 11 bases from V and 4 bases from J, leaving 21 bases between. Per germline, CDR1 MNHNS and CDR2 SASEGT. The CDR3 DNA reads as TGTGCCCAGAGTAAGCTTCCTATCTTTTACGAGCAGTACTTC. This translates into CAQSKLPIFYEQYF.

This clone was observed once. The gene calls are TRBV10-3 and TRBJ2-2; no definite D call. The CDR3 consists of 15 residues. Deletions cut 0 bases from V and 1 base from J, with 6 bases between. Germline CDR1 ENHRY, CDR2 SYGVKD. The CDR3 protein is CAISESIENTGELFF. CDR3 DNA sequence: TGTGCCATCAGTGAGTCGATAGAGAACACCGGGGAGCTGTTTTTT.

This chain joins TRBV19 and TRBJ1-2, with TRBD1 matching over 7 bases. The length of the CDR3 is 13 residues. J was trimmed by 4 bases and V by 6 bases; bases with no gene match: 5. Germline assignment: CDR1 LNHDA and CDR2 SQIVND (reference sequence). CDR3 DNA sequence: TGTGCCAGTAGCCGGGACAGCCCCTATGGCTACACCTTC. This sequence encodes CASSRDSPYGYTF.

V and J are TRBV18 and TRBJ1-1; D is uncertain. Germline V gene sequence: CDR1 KGHSH, CDR2 LQKENI. The CDR3 contains 15 residues. V lost 2 bases and J lost 4, with 14 bases in between. The CDR3 region has the DNA TGTGCCAGCTCACCAATGGGAAACCCGGGCACTGAAGCTTTCTTT. Translating gives CASSPMGNPGTEAFF.

The rearrangement links TRBV7-8 to TRBJ1-2; 11 bases match TRBD1. Germline V gene lookup returns CDR1 SGHVS and CDR2 FQNEAQ. Germline trimming cut 0 bases from V and 7 bases from J; bases unmatched to any gene: 7. The CDR3 covers 16 residues. CDR3 sequence (DNA): TGTGCCAGCAGCTTAGCGGGCCGGGACAGGGGGGGTGGCTACACCTTC. Encoded protein: CASSLAGRDRGGGYTF.

The chain carries TRBV10-2 and TRBJ1-1; the D gene is possibly TRBD1 (6 bases). CDR1 and CDR2 from the germline V gene are WSHSY and SAAADI. The V end was cut by 2 bases, the J end by 0 bases, with 10 bases between. The CDR3 length is 15 residues. The DNA of the CDR3 is TGCGCCAGCAGTGAGATTAGGACAGTGAACACTGAAGCTTTCTTT. Protein: CASSEIRTVNTEAFF.

The J gene is TRBJ2-7, the V gene TRBV2, with TRBD2 identical over 9 bases. The V and J ends lost 8 bases and 6 bases, in that order; junction bases with no gene match: 14. Germline V CDR1 and CDR2: SNHLY, FYNNEI. This CDR3 comprises 15 residues. In nucleotides, the CDR3 is TGTGCCAGCTCGTCGCGTAGCGGGAGACGATTCGAGCAGTACTTC. Translation gives CASSSRSGRRFEQYF.

This chain joins TRBV5-1 and TRBJ1-2, with a possible D match to TRBD1 (5 bases). The CDR3 sequence is 17 residues long. V dropped 0 bases and J dropped 3 bases, with 18 bases sitting between them. CDR1 is SGHRS and CDR2 is YFSETQ in the germline V gene. CDR3 in amino acids: CASSLVPGSSWDYGYTF. The CDR3 bases are TGCGCCAGCAGCTTGGTCCCAGGGTCCAGCTGGGACTATGGCTACACCTTC.

The chain carries TRBV6-5 and TRBJ2-3, with D possibly being TRBD2 (6 bases). The length of the CDR3 is 12 residues. Germline loops: CDR1 MNHEY, CDR2 SVGAGI. Trimming left V 2 bases short and J 9 bases short, with 9 bases between. CDR3 sequence (DNA): TGTGCCAGCAGTTACGCGGGGAAGACGCAGTATTTT. Amino acids: CASSYAGKTQYF.

In its sample, this clone was seen a few times. The chain recombines TRBV7-9 with TRBJ2-7; D is unclear. V lost 2 bases to trimming and J lost 6 bases, with 11 bases between them. The CDR3 has 13 residues. CDR1 SEHNR and CDR2 FQNEAQ come from the germline V gene (reference sequence). Written as DNA, the CDR3 is TGTGCCAGCAGCTTAACTACCTCAGGCGAGCAGTACTTC. Its translation: CASSLTTSGEQYF.

The chain carries TRBV28 and TRBJ1-1, with D uncertain. CDR1 is MDHEN and CDR2 is SYDVKM in the germline V gene. The CDR3 is 14 amino acids. V lost 5 bases and J lost 4, with 14 bases in between. CDR3 protein: CASSPLTRGTEAFF. CDR3 nucleotides: TGTGCCAGCAGTCCCCTCACCAGAGGCACTGAAGCTTTCTTT.

The chain links TRBV10-3 to TRBJ1-2; D may be TRBD1 (6 bases). Germline V gene lookup returns CDR1 ENHRY and CDR2 SYGVKD. Trimming pared 4 bases from V and 7 bases from J, leaving 10 bases between. The CDR3 runs to 12 residues. CDR3 in DNA: TGTGCCATCAGTGCCGGACAGTCTGGCTACACCTTC. Encoded protein: CAISAGQSGYTF.